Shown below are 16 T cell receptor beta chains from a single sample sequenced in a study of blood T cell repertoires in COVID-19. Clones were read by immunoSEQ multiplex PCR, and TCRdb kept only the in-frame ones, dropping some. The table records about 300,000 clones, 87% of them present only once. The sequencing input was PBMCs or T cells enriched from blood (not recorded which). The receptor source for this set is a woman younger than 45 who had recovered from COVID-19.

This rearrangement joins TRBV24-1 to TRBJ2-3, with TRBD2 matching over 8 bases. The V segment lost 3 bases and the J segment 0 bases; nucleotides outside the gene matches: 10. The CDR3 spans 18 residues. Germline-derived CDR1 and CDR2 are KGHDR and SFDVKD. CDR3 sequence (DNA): TGTGCCACCAGTGATCCTGGGCCCAGCGGGGGTAGCACAGATACGCAGTATTTT. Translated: CATSDPGPSGGSTDTQYF.

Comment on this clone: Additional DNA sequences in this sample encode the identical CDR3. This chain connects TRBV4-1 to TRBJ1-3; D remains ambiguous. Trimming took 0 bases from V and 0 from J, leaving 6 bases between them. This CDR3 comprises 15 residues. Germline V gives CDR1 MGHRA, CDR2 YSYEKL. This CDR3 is CASSQDRVSGNTIYF. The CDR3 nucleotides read TGCGCCAGCAGCCAAGATCGAGTCTCTGGAAACACCATATATTTT.

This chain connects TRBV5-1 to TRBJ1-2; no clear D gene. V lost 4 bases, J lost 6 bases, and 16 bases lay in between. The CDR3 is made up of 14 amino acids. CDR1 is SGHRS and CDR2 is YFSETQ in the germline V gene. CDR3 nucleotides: TGCGCCAGCAGCCCCCGGGGTCGAAACGATGGCTACACCTTC. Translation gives CASSPRGRNDGYTF.

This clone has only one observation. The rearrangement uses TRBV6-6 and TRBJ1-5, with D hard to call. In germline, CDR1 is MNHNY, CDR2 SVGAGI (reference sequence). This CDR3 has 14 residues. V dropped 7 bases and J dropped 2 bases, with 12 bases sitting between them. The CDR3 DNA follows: TGTGCCAGCACCCCGGGGATCGGCAATCAGCCCCAGCATTTT. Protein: CASTPGIGNQPQHF.

The CDR3 is CASSQDRLAGGSRVEEQFF. CDR3 DNA sequence: TGTGCCAGCAGCCAAGATCGGCTAGCGGGGGGGAGTCGGGTAGAGGAGCAGTTCTTC. The gene calls are TRBV14 and TRBJ2-1; the match to TRBD2 covers 12 bases. V lost 0 bases and J lost 10; bases outside the gene matches: 16. The CDR3 extends over 19 amino acids. Germline loops: CDR1 SGHDN, CDR2 FVKESK.

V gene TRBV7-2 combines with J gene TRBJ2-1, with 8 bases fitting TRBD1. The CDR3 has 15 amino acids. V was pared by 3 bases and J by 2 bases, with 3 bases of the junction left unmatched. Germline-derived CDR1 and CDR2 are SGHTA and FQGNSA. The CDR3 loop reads CASSLDRAPYNEQFF. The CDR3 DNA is TGTGCCAGCAGCTTGGACAGGGCCCCCTACAATGAGCAGTTCTTC. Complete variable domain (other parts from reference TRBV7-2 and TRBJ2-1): GAGVSQSPSNKVTEKGKDVELRCDPISGHTALYWYRQSLGQGLEFLIYFQGNSAPDKSGLPSDRFSAERTGGSVSTLTIQRTQQEDSAVYLCASSLDRAPYNEQFFGPGTRLTVL.

The CDR3 coding sequence is TGCGCCAGCAGCCCAAGACTACCTTTGAGCGGGGGGTTCAATGAGCAGTTCTTC. Amino acid sequence: CASSPRLPLSGGFNEQFF. This rearrangement joins TRBV5-1 to TRBJ2-1, with 9 bases lining up with TRBD2. From germline, CDR1 is SGHRS and CDR2 YFSETQ. CDR3 length: 18 residues. V was pared by 4 bases and J by 6 bases, with 17 bases of the junction left unmatched.

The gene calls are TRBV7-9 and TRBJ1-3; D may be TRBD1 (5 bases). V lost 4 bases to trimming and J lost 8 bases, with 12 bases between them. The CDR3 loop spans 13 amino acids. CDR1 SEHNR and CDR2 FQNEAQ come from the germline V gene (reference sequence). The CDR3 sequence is CASSSTIRDTIYF. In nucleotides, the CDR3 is TGTGCCAGCAGCTCGACCATCAGGGACACCATATATTTT.

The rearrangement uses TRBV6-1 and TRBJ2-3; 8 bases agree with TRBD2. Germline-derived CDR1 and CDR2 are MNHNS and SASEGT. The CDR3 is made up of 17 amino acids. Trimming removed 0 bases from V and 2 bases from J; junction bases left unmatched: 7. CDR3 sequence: CASSEAWAGGVTDTQYF. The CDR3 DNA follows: TGTGCCAGCAGTGAAGCCTGGGCGGGGGGTGTCACAGATACGCAGTATTTT.

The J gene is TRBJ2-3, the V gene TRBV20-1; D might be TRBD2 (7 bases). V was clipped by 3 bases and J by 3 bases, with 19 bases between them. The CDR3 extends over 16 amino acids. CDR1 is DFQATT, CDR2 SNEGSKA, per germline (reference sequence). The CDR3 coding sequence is TGCAGTGCTAGTTCGGGGGGCCGTACGGGTACAGATACGCAGTATTTT. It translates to CSASSGGRTGTDTQYF.

CDR3 nucleotides: TGTGGTAGAAGCAATCAGCCCCAGCATTTT. This gives the protein CGRSNQPQHF. The chain links TRBV6-5 to TRBJ1-5; D is unresolved. The CDR3 spans 10 residues. Germline V gene data show CDR1 as MNHEY and CDR2 as SVGAGI.

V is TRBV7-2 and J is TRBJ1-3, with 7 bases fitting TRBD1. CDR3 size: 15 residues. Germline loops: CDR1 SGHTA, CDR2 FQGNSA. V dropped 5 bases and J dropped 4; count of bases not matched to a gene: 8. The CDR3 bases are TGTGCCAGCAGCGTAGTTGGGACAGCCGGAAACACCATATATTTT. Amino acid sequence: CASSVVGTAGNTIYF.

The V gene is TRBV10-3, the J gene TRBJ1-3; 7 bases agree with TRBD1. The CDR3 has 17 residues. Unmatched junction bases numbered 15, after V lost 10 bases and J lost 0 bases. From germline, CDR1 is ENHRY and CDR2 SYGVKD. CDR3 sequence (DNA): TGTGCCAGACGACAGGGCCTTCTTTGCCCCTCTGGAAACACCATATATTTT. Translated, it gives CARRQGLLCPSGNTIYF.

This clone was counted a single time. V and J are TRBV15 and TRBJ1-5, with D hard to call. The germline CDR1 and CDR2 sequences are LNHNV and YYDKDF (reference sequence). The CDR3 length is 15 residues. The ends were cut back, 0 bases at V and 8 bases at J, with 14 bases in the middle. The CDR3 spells CATSRDTGVLEPQHF. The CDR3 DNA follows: TGTGCCACCAGCAGAGATACCGGGGTTCTTGAGCCCCAGCATTTT.

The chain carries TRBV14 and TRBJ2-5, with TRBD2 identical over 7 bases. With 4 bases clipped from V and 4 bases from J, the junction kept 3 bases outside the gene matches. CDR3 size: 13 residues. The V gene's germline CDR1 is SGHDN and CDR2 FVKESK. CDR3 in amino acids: CASSRGGGETQYF. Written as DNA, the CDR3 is TGTGCCAGCAGCCGTGGCGGGGGAGAGACCCAGTACTTC.

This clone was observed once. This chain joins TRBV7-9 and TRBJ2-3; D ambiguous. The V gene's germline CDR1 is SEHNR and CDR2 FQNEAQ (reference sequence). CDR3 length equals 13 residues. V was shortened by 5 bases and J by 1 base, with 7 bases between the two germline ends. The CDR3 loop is CASSLTGTDTQYF. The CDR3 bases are TGTGCCAGCAGCCTGACTGGCACAGATACGCAGTATTTT.